A single sample is the source of the 27 T cell receptor beta chains below, sequenced in a study of blood T cell repertoires in COVID-19. The method was immunoSEQ multiplex PCR; TCRdb's version includes in-frame clones alone and lacks a portion of them. Of about 56,000 clones detected, approximately 92% appear once; the ten largest clones hold roughly 43%. The sequenced sample consisted of peripheral blood. All receptors come from a woman aged 55-70 years with COVID-19, enrolled during active disease.

The chain carries TRBV7-8 and TRBJ1-2; 10 nucleotides line up with TRBD1. This CDR3 is 16 amino acids long. V was clipped by 0 bases and J by 8 bases; unmatched bases: 9. CDR1 is SGHVS, CDR2 FQNEAQ, per germline. Written as DNA, the CDR3 is TGTGCCAGCAGCTTAGCCGAACCAGGGACAGGGGAGGGCTACACCTTC. It translates to CASSLAEPGTGEGYTF.

The chain employs TRBV15 and TRBJ1-2, with TRBD1 matching over 7 bases. The CDR3 extends over 11 amino acids. Germline CDR1 LNHNV, CDR2 YYDKDF (reference sequence). The J segment lost 4 bases and the V segment lost 8 bases, leaving 1 base of the junction unmatched. The CDR3, as DNA: TGTGCCACCTGGGACAGCTATGGCTACACCTTC. It encodes CATWDSYGYTF.

The J gene is TRBJ1-5, the V gene TRBV5-5; 8 bases align to TRBD1. V lost 3 bases to trimming and J lost 7 bases; unmatched junction nucleotides: 6. The germline gives CDR1 SGHKS, CDR2 YYEKEE (reference sequence). The CDR3 is 14 amino acids. The CDR3 spells CASSSQGAQQPQHF. The CDR3 DNA sequence: TGTGCCAGCAGCTCCCAGGGGGCGCAACAGCCCCAGCATTTT.

This sequence joins TRBV29-1 and TRBJ1-3; no clear D gene. This CDR3 spans 12 amino acids. Trimming shortened V by 8 bases and J by 3 bases, and 11 bases separated the two germline ends. In germline, CDR1 is SQVTM, CDR2 ANQGSEA. The CDR3 coding sequence is TGCAGCATTCAAAGCTTTGGAAACACCATATATTTT. Amino acids: CSIQSFGNTIYF.

CDR3 in DNA: TGTGCCAGCAGTGAAGTTTGGTGGGGCAACTATGGCTACACCTTC. It specifies CASSEVWWGNYGYTF. The gene calls are TRBV6-1 and TRBJ1-2; tentatively, D is TRBD1 (5 bases). The CDR3 extends over 15 amino acids. V was pared by 1 base and J by 2 bases, with 11 bases between. Germline CDR1 reads MNHNS; CDR2 reads SASEGT.

The V call is TRBV7-8, the J call TRBJ2-7; no reliable D call. V was shortened by 5 bases and J by 3 bases, with 14 bases between the two germline ends. CDR3 length: 14 residues. The germline V gene encodes CDR1 SGHVS and CDR2 FQNEAQ. As DNA, the CDR3 is TGTGCCAGCAGCCCAGATCGCTTCGACTACGAGCAGTACTTC. This gives the protein CASSPDRFDYEQYF. The full variable domain, rest sourced from reference TRBV7-8 and TRBJ2-7, is GAGVSQSPRYKVAKRGQDVALRCDPISGHVSLFWYQQALGQGPEFLTYFQNEAQLDKSGLPSDRFFAERPEGSVSTLKIQRTQQEDSAVYLCASSPDRFDYEQYFGPGTRLTVT.

J is TRBJ2-6 and V is TRBV5-5; 7 nucleotides line up with TRBD1. CDR3 length: 19 amino acids. Per germline, CDR1 SGHKS and CDR2 YYEKEE (reference sequence). With 4 bases clipped from V and 0 bases from J, the junction kept 13 bases outside the gene matches. In nucleotides, the CDR3 is TGTGCCAGCAGCCTCCGGGACAGAGAAGTCAGCTCTGGGGCCAACGTCCTGACTTTC. As protein: CASSLRDREVSSGANVLTF.

The genes are TRBV10-3 and TRBJ2-5; 8 nucleotides match TRBD1. Germline CDR1 ENHRY, CDR2 SYGVKD. The V segment lost 4 bases and the J segment 5 bases; nucleotides outside the gene matches: 9. The CDR3 runs to 15 residues. The CDR3 DNA sequence: TGTGCCATCAGTGGATTCCAGGGGGCAGTTGAGACCCAGTACTTC. As protein: CAISGFQGAVETQYF.

V gene TRBV6-5 combines with J gene TRBJ1-2, with TRBD1 matching over 7 bases. This CDR3 comprises 13 residues. The V and J ends lost 7 bases and 6 bases, in that order; junction bases with no gene match: 8. Germline assignment: CDR1 MNHEY and CDR2 SVGAGI. Here the CDR3 reads CASTLDRDDGYTF. The CDR3 DNA reads as TGTGCCAGCACCCTCGACAGGGATGATGGCTACACCTTC.

This sequence joins TRBV7-6 and TRBJ2-7, with TRBD2 identical over 11 bases. The CDR3 loop spans 15 amino acids. Germline CDR1 SGHVS, CDR2 FNYEAQ. The V and J ends lost 1 base and 3 bases, in that order; junction bases with no gene match: 2. DNA for the CDR3: TGTGCCAGCAGCTTAGTAGCGGGAGGGAACTACGAGCAGTACTTC. It specifies CASSLVAGGNYEQYF.

J is TRBJ1-1 and V is TRBV4-3; D remains ambiguous. Germline V CDR1 and CDR2: LGHNA, YSLEER. The CDR3 spans 16 residues. Trimming removed 1 base from V and 1 base from J, with 13 bases in between. CDR3 coding DNA: TGCGCCAGCAGCCAAGTCTTAAACTACCCGAACACTGAAGCTTTCTTT. It yields the protein CASSQVLNYPNTEAFF.

The chain uses TRBV5-4 and TRBJ2-5; TRBD1 matches 8 bases. The CDR3 is 13 amino acids. Unmatched junction bases numbered 1, after V lost 1 base and J lost 5 bases. Germline lookup yields CDR1 SGHNT and CDR2 YYREEE (reference sequence). The CDR3 spells CASSLTGGETQYF. Here the CDR3 DNA reads TGTGCCAGCAGCTTGACAGGGGGGGAGACCCAGTACTTC.

This chain connects TRBV28 to TRBJ1-3; 7 nucleotides agree with TRBD1. The CDR3 is made up of 16 amino acids. Germline V gene data show CDR1 as MDHEN and CDR2 as SYDVKM. The trim removed 3 bases at V and 1 base at J, leaving 6 bases unmatched. CDR3 nucleotide sequence: TGTGCCAGCAGTTTTAGGGGGCTCCCGTCTGGAAACACCATATATTTT. Residues: CASSFRGLPSGNTIYF.

The rearrangement uses TRBV10-3 and TRBJ1-2; the D gene is possibly TRBD1 (5 bases). Looked up from germline, CDR1 is ENHRY and CDR2 is SYGVKD. The V end lost 0 bases, the J end lost 5 bases, and 13 bases lay between the germline ends. The CDR3 runs to 15 residues. The CDR3, as DNA: TGTGCCATCAGTGAGTCCGCGACAGCTTCTTATGGCTACACCTTC. It encodes CAISESATASYGYTF.

The chain carries TRBV19 and TRBJ1-1; no reliable D call. Germline CDR1 and CDR2: LNHDA and SQIVND (reference sequence). Trimming left V 7 bases short and J 1 base short, with 10 bases between. This CDR3 is built from 13 residues. The CDR3 DNA reads TGTGCCAGTATGCTGACGGGGAACACTGAAGCTTTCTTT. Protein product: CASMLTGNTEAFF.

The J gene is TRBJ2-5, the V gene TRBV7-2; 12 bases are shared with TRBD2. The CDR3 is 16 amino acids. CDR1 is SGHTA and CDR2 is FQGNSA in the germline V gene. After removal of 1 base from V and 0 bases from J, the junction contained 0 bases not matched to a gene. In DNA form, the CDR3 reads TGTGCCAGCAGCTTAGGACTAGCGGGGGACCAAGAGACCCAGTACTTC. Protein product: CASSLGLAGDQETQYF. Drawing the rest from reference TRBV7-2 and TRBJ2-5, the complete variable domain is GAGVSQSPSNKVTEKGKDVELRCDPISGHTALYWYRQSLGQGLEFLIYFQGNSAPDKSGLPSDRFSAERTGGSVSTLTIQRTQQEDSAVYLCASSLGLAGDQETQYFGPGTRLLVL.

The chain is built from TRBV3-1 (or the pseudogene TRBV3-2) and TRBJ1-4; 9 bases align to TRBD1. This CDR3 has 17 residues. The junction had 9 bases not matched to a gene; V was cut back by 3 bases and J by 4 bases. The V gene's germline CDR1 is LGHDT and CDR2 YNNKEL (reference sequence). CDR3 residues: CASSQLYTGGDNEKLFF. In DNA form, the CDR3 reads TGTGCCAGCAGCCAGCTCTATACAGGGGGCGATAATGAAAAACTGTTTTTT.

The V gene is TRBV19, the J gene TRBJ1-1; D might be TRBD1 (6 bases). With 1 base removed from V and 1 base from J, the gap between germline ends came to 10 bases. The CDR3 contains 15 residues. CDR1 and CDR2 (germline): LNHDA, SQIVND (reference sequence). The CDR3 reads CASSIGPGANTEAFF. The CDR3 DNA reads TGTGCCAGTAGTATAGGCCCAGGGGCGAACACTGAAGCTTTCTTT.

The rearrangement joins TRBV4-1 to TRBJ2-7, with D tentatively TRBD1 (6 bases). V dropped 1 base and J dropped 4 bases, with 14 bases sitting between them. Germline CDR1 is MGHRA and CDR2 is YSYEKL. The CDR3 spans 15 residues. The CDR3 nucleotides are TGCGCCAGCAGCCAAGCGGACAGATCGATTTACGAGCAGTACTTC. Its protein product is CASSQADRSIYEQYF.

The chain combines TRBV27 with TRBJ1-6; no clear D gene. V lost 8 bases to trimming and J lost 4 bases, with 12 bases between them. CDR3 size: 14 residues. Germline V gene sequence: CDR1 MNHEY, CDR2 SMNVEV (reference sequence). Here the CDR3 reads CASRRSLYNSPLHF. DNA for the CDR3: TGTGCCAGCCGCAGGTCCTTATATAATTCACCCCTCCACTTT.

V gene TRBV19 combines with J gene TRBJ1-5; D not certain. The CDR3 totals 15 residues. V lost 3 bases, J lost 0 bases, and 9 bases lay in between. Germline values: CDR1 LNHDA, CDR2 SQIVND (reference sequence). CDR3: CASSMEPYSNQPQHF. Written as DNA, the CDR3 is TGTGCCAGTAGTATGGAGCCGTATAGCAATCAGCCCCAGCATTTT.

CDR3 nucleotides: TGTGCCAGTAGTATTAGTTTAGTAGATACGCAGTATTTT. Amino acid sequence: CASSISLVDTQYF. The rearrangement links TRBV19 to TRBJ2-3, with D hard to call. Trimming removed 3 bases at V and 5 bases at J, with 9 bases between. The CDR3 extends over 13 amino acids. Per the germline V gene, CDR1 is LNHDA and CDR2 is SQIVND (reference sequence).

This rearrangement joins TRBV2 to TRBJ1-3, with 7 bases aligning to TRBD1. Germline CDR1 SNHLY, CDR2 FYNNEI. The ends lost 8 bases at V and 1 base at J; junction bases unmatched: 5. The length of the CDR3 is 14 residues. In DNA form, the CDR3 reads TGTGCCAGCCGGACAGGTTATTCTGGAAACACCATATATTTT. Translated, it gives CASRTGYSGNTIYF.

The gene calls are TRBV7-8 and TRBJ2-6, with D uncertain. V was shortened by 1 base and J by 5 bases, with 3 bases between the two germline ends. The CDR3 loop spans 13 amino acids. CDR1 is SGHVS and CDR2 is FQNEAQ in the germline V gene. CDR3: CASSLGRANVLTF. The CDR3 DNA reads as TGTGCCAGCAGCTTAGGGCGGGCCAACGTCCTGACTTTC.

The chain carries TRBV6-5 and TRBJ2-7; possible D gene TRBD2, 6 bases. V shed 0 bases and J shed 0 bases, with 12 bases lying between them. CDR1 is MNHEY, CDR2 SVGAGI, per germline. CDR3 length equals 16 residues. DNA for the CDR3: TGTGCCAGCAGTTACTCTGCGGGGACGGGCTCCTACGAGCAGTACTTC. Encoded protein: CASSYSAGTGSYEQYF.

The chain carries TRBV29-1 and TRBJ2-2, with TRBD1 matching 9 bases. This CDR3 spans 15 amino acids. CDR1 and CDR2 from the germline V gene are SQVTM and ANQGSEA. V shed 6 bases, J shed 5 bases, and the junction held 10 bases outside the gene matches. Here the CDR3 DNA reads TGCAGCGTCGCCCGGGACAGGGTAGGGACCGGGGAGCTGTTTTTT. This translates into CSVARDRVGTGELFF.

The rearrangement uses TRBV27 and TRBJ1-4, with TRBD1 identical over 8 bases. The CDR3 totals 15 residues. Germline CDR1 is MNHEY and CDR2 is SMNVEV (reference sequence). V trimming: 4 bases; J trimming: 0 bases; junction bases outside the gene matches: 1. For the CDR3, the DNA is TGTGCCAGCAGTTCACAGGGGGCAACTAATGAAAAACTGTTTTTT. Translation gives CASSSQGATNEKLFF.